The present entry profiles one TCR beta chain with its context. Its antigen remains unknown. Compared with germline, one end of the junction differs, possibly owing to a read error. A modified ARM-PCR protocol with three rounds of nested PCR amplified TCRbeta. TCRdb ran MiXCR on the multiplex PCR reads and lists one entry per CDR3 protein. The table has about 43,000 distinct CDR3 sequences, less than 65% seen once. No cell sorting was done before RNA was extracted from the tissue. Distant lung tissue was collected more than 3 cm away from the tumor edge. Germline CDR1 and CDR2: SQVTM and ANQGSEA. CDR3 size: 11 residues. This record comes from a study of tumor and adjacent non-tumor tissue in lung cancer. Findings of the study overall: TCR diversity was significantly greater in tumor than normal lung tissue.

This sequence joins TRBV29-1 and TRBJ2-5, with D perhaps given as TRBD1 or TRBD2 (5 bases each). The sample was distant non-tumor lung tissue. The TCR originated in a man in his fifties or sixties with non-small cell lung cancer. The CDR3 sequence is CSVERGLAQYF. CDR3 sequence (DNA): TGCAGTGTTGAGAGGGGATTGGCCCAGTACTTC.